The clone carrying this T cell receptor (beta chain) was found a few times. The antigen remains undetermined. Trimming cost V 0 bases and J 3 bases, with 12 bases left between them. CDR3 size: 14 residues. Germline CDR1 and CDR2: GTSNPN and SVGIG (reference sequence). The data stem from a study of beta chain features in type 1 diabetes. Overall study context: The patients were much like the healthy donors in age, gender and cell yields. Broader study findings: Whether TCRB rearrangement is influenced by HLA type went unresolved here. Because the template was cDNA, high-expressing cells might be over-represented. A pattern of fewer insertions and more deletions at VDJ junctions was seen in type 1 diabetes patients.

The entirety of the isolated RNA underwent reverse transcription, so expressed TCRB transcripts were sequenced. TCRdb's table, derived via immunoSEQ multiplex PCR, lists solely in-frame clones and lacks some. The sample lists hundreds of thousands of clones, approximately 30% occurring once. The receptor was derived from a young man in good health. The sequencing input was naive CD4+ T cells from blood. The rearrangement uses TRBV30 and TRBJ2-7; no clear D gene. The DNA of the CDR3 is TGTGCCTGGAGTGTACTTAGTATAGGCTACGAGCAGTACTTC. Residues: CAWSVLSIGYEQYF.